The source of this T cell receptor beta chain is a study of blood T cell repertoires in COVID-19. On the study more broadly: The United States, Italy and Spain supplied acute and convalescent COVID-19 samples. Sample material is recorded as cDNA or gDNA derived from T cells, B-cell-depleted T cells, or PBMCs.

Under the authors' procedure: Reference gene primer amplification yielded estimated nucleated cell counts. The protocol was immunoSEQ multiplex PCR, while the TCRdb copy is restricted to in-frame clones and leaves out a portion. That table gives V, J and clone size, and the DNA gave D and trimming. The sample includes 26,000 or so clones, about 89% of them seen just once. V was pared by 3 bases and J by 7 bases, with 7 bases of the junction left unmatched. Germline CDR1 SGHNT, CDR2 YYREEE (reference sequence). This CDR3 spans 15 amino acids. The sample holds one count of this clone. The sequencing sample was made of peripheral blood. The TCR comes from a human donor in a cohort sampled during active COVID-19. The chain carries TRBV5-4 and TRBJ1-4; TRBD1 matches 9 bases. CDR3 residues: CASSYQTGGGEKLFF. The CDR3 DNA reads TGTGCCAGCAGCTACCAGACAGGGGGAGGTGAAAAACTGTTTTTT. Full variable domain (rest looked up from reference TRBV5-4 and TRBJ1-4): ETGVTQSPTHLIKTRGQQVTLRCSSQSGHNTVSWYQQALGQGPQFIFQYYREEENGRGNFPPRFSGLQFPNYSSELNVNALELDDSALYLCASSYQTGGGEKLFFGSGTQLSVL.